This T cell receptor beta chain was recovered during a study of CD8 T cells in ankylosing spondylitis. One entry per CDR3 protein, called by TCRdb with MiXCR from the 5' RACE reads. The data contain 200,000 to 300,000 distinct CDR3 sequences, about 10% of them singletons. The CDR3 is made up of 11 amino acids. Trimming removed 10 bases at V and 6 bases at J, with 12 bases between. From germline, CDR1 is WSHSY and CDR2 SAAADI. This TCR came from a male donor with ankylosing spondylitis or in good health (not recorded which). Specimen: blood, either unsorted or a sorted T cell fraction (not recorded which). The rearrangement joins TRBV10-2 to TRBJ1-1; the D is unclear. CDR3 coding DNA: TGCGCCAACAGAGATGGGTCTGAAGCTTTCTTT. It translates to CANRDGSEAFF.